This T cell receptor beta chain stems from a study of cytomegalovirus exposure and HLA in healthy donors. The PCR contained 60 Vbeta and 13 Jbeta primers. The assay was immunoSEQ multiplex PCR, and TCRdb's table has in-frame clones only and misses some. The data show 250,000 to 350,000 clones, 75% to 90% seen once. The germline gives CDR1 PRHDT, CDR2 FYEKMQ (reference sequence). The CDR3 consists of 16 residues. Trimming took 5 bases from V and 6 from J, leaving 19 bases between them. The J gene is TRBJ2-2, the V gene TRBV13; a possible D gene is TRBD2 (6 bases). Sequenced material: PBMCs. This clonotype was obtained from a girl under 10 years old in good health and CMV-seronegative. CDR3 sequence (DNA): TGTGCCAGCAGCCCGTTTGGGACTCCTGCGGCCGGGGAGCTGTTTTTT. Protein: CASSPFGTPAAGELFF.